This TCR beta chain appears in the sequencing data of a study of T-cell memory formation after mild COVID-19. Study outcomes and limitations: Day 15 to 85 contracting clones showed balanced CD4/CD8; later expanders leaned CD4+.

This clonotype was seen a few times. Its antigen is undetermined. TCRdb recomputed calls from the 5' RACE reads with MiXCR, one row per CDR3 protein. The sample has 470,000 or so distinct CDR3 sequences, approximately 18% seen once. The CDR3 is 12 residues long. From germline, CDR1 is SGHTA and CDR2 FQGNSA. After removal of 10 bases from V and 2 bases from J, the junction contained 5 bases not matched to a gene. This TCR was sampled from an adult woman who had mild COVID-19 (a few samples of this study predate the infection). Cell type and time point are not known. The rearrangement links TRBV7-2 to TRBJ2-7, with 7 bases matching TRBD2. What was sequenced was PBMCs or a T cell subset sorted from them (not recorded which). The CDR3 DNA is TGTGCCATGGGTCGGGGGGCCTACGAGCAGTACTTC. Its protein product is CAMGRGAYEQYF.